This section outlines one T cell receptor beta chain sequence together with its context. Its antigen is unidentified. The data originate from a study of cytomegalovirus exposure and HLA in healthy donors. Study-level points and caveats: Accurate prediction of most subjects' HLA-A and HLA-B alleles from TCR beta sequences was reported.

Use of 60 Vbeta and 13 Jbeta primers characterized the PCR. Clones were sequenced by immunoSEQ multiplex PCR, and TCRdb holds only the in-frame ones, with some missing. The top ten hold approximately 5.1% of the sample, which has over 75,000 clones, around 9.6% seen once. The clonotype originates from a man aged 50-60 years in good health and CMV-seropositive. The sequenced sample consisted of PBMCs.

The CDR3 DNA reads TGTGCCAGCACCCGGGAACGCACAGATACGCAGTATTTT. Translating gives CASTRERTDTQYF. The rearrangement uses TRBV6-5 and TRBJ2-3; TRBD2 might be the D (5 bases). V lost 7 bases and J 1 base, leaving 9 bases between the germline ends. This CDR3 contains 13 residues. Germline V gives CDR1 MNHEY, CDR2 SVGAGI.